Each of the 20 T cell receptor beta chains below was sequenced from the same sample in a study of shared clonotypes between healthy human individuals. Sequenced by immunoSEQ multiplex PCR; TCRdb stores in-frame clones only, minus some. The sample comprises around 2.1 million clones, about 92% of which are singletons, and under 2% rests with the top ten. CD45RO-negative cells were positively selected for CCR7, leaving out terminally differentiated effector memory CD45RA+ cells. Source material: naive CD8+ T cells from PBMCs. The receptors were gathered from a man between 18 and 29 years old in good health. Some clones in this sample may be carry-over from other donors' samples.

V and J are TRBV6-5 and TRBJ2-1, with D maybe TRBD1 (6 bases). Trimming pared 6 bases from V and 4 bases from J, leaving 16 bases between. CDR1 is MNHEY and CDR2 is SVGAGI in the germline V gene. The CDR3 spans 15 residues. The CDR3 DNA is TGTGCCAGCAGCCCGGCGGACGGACAGTACAATGAGCAGTTCTTC. The encoded protein is CASSPADGQYNEQFF.

The genes are TRBV5-1 and TRBJ1-4; 8 bases match TRBD1. J was trimmed by 8 bases and V by 3 bases; bases with no gene match: 6. CDR1 is SGHRS, CDR2 YFSETQ, per germline. The CDR3 is 14 residues long. The CDR3 bases are TGCGCCAGCAGCTCCAGGGGGCAGACAGAAAAACTGTTTTTT. It translates to CASSSRGQTEKLFF.

The CDR3 DNA is TGTGCCAGCAGCTTATCCGGGACTAGCGGGCTCAATGAGCAGTTCTTC. This encodes CASSLSGTSGLNEQFF. This chain connects TRBV11-2 to TRBJ2-1; 12 bases fit TRBD2. After removal of 2 bases from V and 6 bases from J, the junction contained 5 bases not matched to a gene. This CDR3 has 16 amino acids. Germline V lookup: CDR1 SGHAT, CDR2 FQNNGV. Filled out from reference TRBV11-2 and TRBJ2-1, the complete variable domain reads EAGVAQSPRYKIIEKRQSVAFWCNPISGHATLYWYQQILGQGPKLLIQFQNNGVVDDSQLPKDRFSAERLKGVDSTLKIQPAKLEDSAVYLCASSLSGTSGLNEQFFGPGTRLTVL.

The chain has TRBV27 and TRBJ1-1; the D gene is possibly TRBD1 (5 bases). V lost 1 base to trimming and J lost 3 bases, with 15 bases between them. Germline V gene data show CDR1 as MNHEY and CDR2 as SMNVEV (reference sequence). This CDR3 is 16 amino acids long. The CDR3 here is CASSLLPRAGDTEAFF. The CDR3 coding sequence is TGTGCCAGCAGTTTATTGCCCCGGGCGGGGGACACTGAAGCTTTCTTT.

This clone was picked up a small number of times. The CDR3 sequence is CASQEGSYNEQFF. The CDR3 coding sequence is TGTGCCAGTCAGGAGGGGTCCTACAATGAGCAGTTCTTC. The chain uses TRBV11-2 and TRBJ2-1, with a tentative D call TRBD2 (6 bases). With 9 bases removed from V and 1 base from J, the gap between germline ends came to 10 bases. In germline, CDR1 is SGHAT, CDR2 FQNNGV. This CDR3 is built from 13 residues.

CDR3 sequence (DNA): TGTGCCAGCGGCTACAGGAGGCTAGCGGGAGTAGATACGCAGTATTTT. This gives the protein CASGYRRLAGVDTQYF. V usage is TRBV27 and J usage is TRBJ2-3, with 10 positions matching TRBD2. Trimming took 8 bases from V and 5 from J; bases not matched to a gene: 13. The CDR3 runs to 16 residues. Germline CDR1 is MNHEY and CDR2 is SMNVEV (reference sequence).

The chain is built from TRBV28 and TRBJ1-5; a possible D gene is TRBD1 (5 bases). This CDR3 contains 14 residues. V lost 8 bases and J lost 3, with 14 bases in between. Germline V CDR1 and CDR2: MDHEN, SYDVKM. CDR3 amino acids: CASLVGGDNQPQHF. CDR3 nucleotide sequence: TGTGCCAGCCTAGTGGGGGGAGACAATCAGCCCCAGCATTTT. Drawing the rest from reference TRBV28 and TRBJ1-5, the complete variable domain is DVKVTQSSRYLVKRTGEKVFLECVQDMDHENMFWYRQDPGLGLRLIYFSYDVKMKEKGDIPEGYSVSREKKERFSLILESASTNQTSMYLCASLVGGDNQPQHFGDGTRLSIL.

The V gene is TRBV2, the J gene TRBJ1-3; no firm D call. The CDR3 runs to 14 residues. The germline V gene has CDR1 SNHLY and CDR2 FYNNEI. Between the trimmed V and J ends, which lost 3 bases and 0 bases, there was a span of 6 bases. CDR3 sequence (DNA): TGTGCCAGCAGTGATCGGGTCTCTGGAAACACCATATATTTT. Protein product: CASSDRVSGNTIYF.

This clone showed up just once. In DNA form, the CDR3 reads TGTGCCAGCTCACCACCGGGGGCTAGCGGGAGAGATGAGCAGTTCTTC. Translated, it gives CASSPPGASGRDEQFF. The rearrangement uses TRBV18 and TRBJ2-1, with 10 positions matching TRBD2. With V trimmed by 0 bases and J by 8 bases, 7 bases remained unmatched. The CDR3 extends over 16 amino acids. Germline CDR1 is KGHSH and CDR2 is LQKENI.

V is TRBV4-2 and J is TRBJ2-6; D possibly uses TRBD1 or TRBD2 (5 bases each). Germline values: CDR1 LGHNA, CDR2 YNFKEQ. The V gene lost 2 bases and the J gene lost 0 bases, with 17 bases spanning the gap. CDR3 length equals 19 residues. The CDR3 region is CASSQPSRDGSSGANVLTF. As DNA, the CDR3 is TGTGCCAGCAGCCAACCCTCCCGGGACGGCAGCTCTGGGGCCAACGTCCTGACTTTC.

The chain employs TRBV18 and TRBJ2-5, with D perhaps TRBD1 (7 bases). Germline CDR1 KGHSH, CDR2 LQKENI. V was shortened by 1 base and J by 4 bases, with 16 bases between the two germline ends. The CDR3 has 16 amino acids. The CDR3 reads CASSPQRQGGGETQYF. CDR3 DNA sequence: TGTGCCAGCTCACCACAAAGGCAGGGGGGTGGAGAGACCCAGTACTTC.

This clone was seen only once. J is TRBJ2-7 and V is TRBV5-6; 7 nucleotides agree with TRBD1. Per the germline V gene, CDR1 is SGHDT and CDR2 is YYEEEE. V shed 1 base and J 6 bases; nucleotides not matched to a gene: 7. CDR3 length: 14 residues. DNA for the CDR3: TGTGCCAGCAGCTTGAAGCCGACAGGGACCGAGCAGTACTTC. Amino acid sequence: CASSLKPTGTEQYF.

The V call is TRBV27, the J call TRBJ1-2, with D maybe TRBD1 (6 bases). This CDR3 comprises 13 residues. The germline V gene has CDR1 MNHEY and CDR2 SMNVEV (reference sequence). Trimming shortened V by 6 bases and J by 7 bases, and 15 bases separated the two germline ends. Here the CDR3 DNA reads TGTGCCAGCAGCCCAGTCTCAGGGGCTGGCTACACCTTC. Protein: CASSPVSGAGYTF.

The chain is built from TRBV30 and TRBJ1-4, with TRBD1 as a possible D gene (5 bases). Trimming removed 0 bases at V and 8 bases at J, with 10 bases between. The CDR3 is made up of 13 amino acids. CDR1 is GTSNPN, CDR2 SVGIG, per germline (reference sequence). The CDR3 reads CAWSVGDGEKLFF. In nucleotides, the CDR3 is TGTGCCTGGAGTGTGGGGGACGGGGAAAAACTGTTTTTT.

This clone turned up a few times. The gene calls are TRBV4-2 and TRBJ1-5; D gene unclear. V was pared by 2 bases and J by 4 bases, with 6 bases between. CDR1 LGHNA and CDR2 YNFKEQ come from the germline V gene. The CDR3 loop spans 13 amino acids. In DNA, the CDR3 is TGTGCCAGCAGCCAACTTGTAAATCAGCCCCAGCATTTT. Translation: CASSQLVNQPQHF.

This rearrangement joins TRBV11-2 to TRBJ2-6; 9 bases fit TRBD1. This CDR3 comprises 16 residues. The trim removed 5 bases at V and 1 base at J, leaving 3 bases unmatched. Germline V gene sequence: CDR1 SGHAT, CDR2 FQNNGV. CDR3 nucleotide sequence: TGTGCCAGCAGCCCCGGACAGGGGTCTGGGGCCAACGTCCTGACTTTC. Translation gives CASSPGQGSGANVLTF.

The table lists this clone with a count of one. The chain has TRBV7-2 and TRBJ2-7; no clear D. This CDR3 spans 16 amino acids. The V gene's germline CDR1 is SGHTA and CDR2 FQGNSA. V shed 2 bases and J shed 4 bases, with 18 bases lying between them. The CDR3 nucleotides read TGTGCCAGCAGCTTACCCCACGCGGATTACTCTTACGAGCAGTACTTC. This sequence encodes CASSLPHADYSYEQYF.

The V and J genes are TRBV7-8 and TRBJ2-1; D is perhaps TRBD1 (7 bases). Between the trimmed V and J ends, which lost 2 bases and 13 bases, there was a span of 18 bases. Germline loops: CDR1 SGHVS, CDR2 FQNEAQ. This CDR3 contains 14 residues. The CDR3 loop reads CASSLSGGTELQFF. The CDR3 DNA sequence: TGTGCCAGCAGCTTAAGTGGGGGGACAGAGCTCCAGTTCTTC.

CDR3 residues: CSVVLGGQAYGYTF. CDR3 nucleotides: TGCAGCGTTGTGCTAGGGGGACAGGCCTATGGCTACACCTTC. The rearrangement links TRBV29-1 to TRBJ1-2; 8 nucleotides agree with TRBD1. The CDR3 has 14 amino acids. Germline V gene data show CDR1 as SQVTM and CDR2 as ANQGSEA. V lost 4 bases to trimming and J lost 4 bases; unmatched junction nucleotides: 8.

The chain links TRBV6-5 to TRBJ2-1; TRBD2 is a possible D gene (7 bases). The V gene's germline CDR1 is MNHEY and CDR2 SVGAGI. CDR3 length equals 16 residues. The V and J ends lost 0 bases and 2 bases respectively, with 11 bases between them. The CDR3 DNA follows: TGTGCCAGCAGTTACTCGGAGGGGGGGACCTACAATGAGCAGTTCTTC. The encoded protein is CASSYSEGGTYNEQFF.